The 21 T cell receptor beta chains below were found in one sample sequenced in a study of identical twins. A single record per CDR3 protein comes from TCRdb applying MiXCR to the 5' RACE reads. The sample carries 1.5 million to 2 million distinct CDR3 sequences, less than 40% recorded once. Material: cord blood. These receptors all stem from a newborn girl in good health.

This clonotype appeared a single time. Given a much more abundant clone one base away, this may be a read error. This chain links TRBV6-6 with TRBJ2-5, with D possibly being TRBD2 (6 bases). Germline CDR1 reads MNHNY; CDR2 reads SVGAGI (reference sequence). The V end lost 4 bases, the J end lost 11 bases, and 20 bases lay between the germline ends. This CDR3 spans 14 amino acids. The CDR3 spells CASSSTDYYNEQYF. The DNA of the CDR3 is TGTGCCAGCAGTTCTACGGACTACTACAATGAGCAGTACTTC.

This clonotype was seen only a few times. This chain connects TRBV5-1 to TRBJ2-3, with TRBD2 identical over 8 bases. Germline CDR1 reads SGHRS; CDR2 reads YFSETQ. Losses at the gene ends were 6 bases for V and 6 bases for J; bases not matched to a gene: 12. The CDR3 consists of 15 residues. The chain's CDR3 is CASIPGSGLADTQYF. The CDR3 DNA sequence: TGCGCCAGCATTCCGGGGAGCGGACTAGCCGATACGCAGTATTTT.

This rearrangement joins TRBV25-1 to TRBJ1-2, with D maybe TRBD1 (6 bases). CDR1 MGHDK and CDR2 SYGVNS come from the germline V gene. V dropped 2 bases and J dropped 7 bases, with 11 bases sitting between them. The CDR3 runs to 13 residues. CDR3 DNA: TGTGCCAGCAGTGAAGCGGGGGGCGGTGGCTACACCTTC. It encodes CASSEAGGGGYTF.

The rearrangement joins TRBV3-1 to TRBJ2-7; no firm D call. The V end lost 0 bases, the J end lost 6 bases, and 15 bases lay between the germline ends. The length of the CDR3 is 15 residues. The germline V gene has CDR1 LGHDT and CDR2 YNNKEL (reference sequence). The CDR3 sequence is CASSQDRPRAGEQYF. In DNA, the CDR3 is TGTGCCAGCAGCCAAGATAGGCCTAGAGCTGGCGAGCAGTACTTC.

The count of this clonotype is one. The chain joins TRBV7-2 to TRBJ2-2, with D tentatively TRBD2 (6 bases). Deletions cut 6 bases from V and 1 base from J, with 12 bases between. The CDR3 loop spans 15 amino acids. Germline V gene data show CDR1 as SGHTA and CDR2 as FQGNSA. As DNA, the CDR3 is TGTGCCAGCAGAGCTCCGGGACTGAACACCGGGGAGCTGTTTTTT. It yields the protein CASRAPGLNTGELFF.

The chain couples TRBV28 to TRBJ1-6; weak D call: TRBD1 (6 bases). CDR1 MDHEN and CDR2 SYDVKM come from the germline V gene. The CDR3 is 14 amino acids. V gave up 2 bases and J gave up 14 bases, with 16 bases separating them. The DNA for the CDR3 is TGTGCCAGCAGTTTAATTGCAGGGGTAGAGGCCCTCCACTTT. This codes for CASSLIAGVEALHF.

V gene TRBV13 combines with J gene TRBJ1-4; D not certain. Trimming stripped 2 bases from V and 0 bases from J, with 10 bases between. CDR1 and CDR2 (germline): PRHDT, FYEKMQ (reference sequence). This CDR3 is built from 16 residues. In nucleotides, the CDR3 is TGTGCCAGCAGCTTACCCGGCGATGCAACTAATGAAAAACTGTTTTTT. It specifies CASSLPGDATNEKLFF.

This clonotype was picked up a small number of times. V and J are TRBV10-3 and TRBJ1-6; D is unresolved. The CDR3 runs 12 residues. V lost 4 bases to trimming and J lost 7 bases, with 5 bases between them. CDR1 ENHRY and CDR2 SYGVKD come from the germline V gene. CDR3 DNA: TGTGCCATCAGTGGTCTGAATTCACCCCTCCACTTT. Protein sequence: CAISGLNSPLHF.

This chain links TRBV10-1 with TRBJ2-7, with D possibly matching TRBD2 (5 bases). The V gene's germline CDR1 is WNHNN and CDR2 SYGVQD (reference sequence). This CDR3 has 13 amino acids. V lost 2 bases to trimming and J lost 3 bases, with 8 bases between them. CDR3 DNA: TGCGCCAGCAGTGAGACTAGTAACTACGAGCAGTACTTC. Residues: CASSETSNYEQYF.

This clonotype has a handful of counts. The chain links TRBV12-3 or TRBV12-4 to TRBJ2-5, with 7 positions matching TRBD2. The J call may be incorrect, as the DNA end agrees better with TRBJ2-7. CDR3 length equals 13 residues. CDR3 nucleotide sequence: TGTGCCAGCAGTTTTGGCGGGAGCGGCGAGCAGTACTTC. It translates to CASSFGGSGEQYF.

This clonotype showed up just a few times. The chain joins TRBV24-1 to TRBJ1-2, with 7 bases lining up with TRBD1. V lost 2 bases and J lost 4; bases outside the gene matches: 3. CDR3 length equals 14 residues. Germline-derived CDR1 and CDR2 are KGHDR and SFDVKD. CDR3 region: CATSDSRDSYGYTF. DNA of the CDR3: TGTGCCACCAGTGATTCCAGGGACAGCTATGGCTACACCTTC.

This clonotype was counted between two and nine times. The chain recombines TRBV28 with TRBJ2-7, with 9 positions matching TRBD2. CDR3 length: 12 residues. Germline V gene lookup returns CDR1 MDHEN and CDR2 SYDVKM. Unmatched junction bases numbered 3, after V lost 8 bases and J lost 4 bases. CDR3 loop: CASWTSAYEQYF. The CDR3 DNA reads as TGTGCCAGCTGGACTAGCGCTTACGAGCAGTACTTC.

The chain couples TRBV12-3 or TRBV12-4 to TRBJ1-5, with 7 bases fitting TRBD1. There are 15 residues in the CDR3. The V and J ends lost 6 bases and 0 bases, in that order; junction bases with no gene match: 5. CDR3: CASSRDSYSNQPQHF. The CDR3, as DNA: TGTGCCAGCAGCAGGGACAGCTATAGCAATCAGCCCCAGCATTTT.

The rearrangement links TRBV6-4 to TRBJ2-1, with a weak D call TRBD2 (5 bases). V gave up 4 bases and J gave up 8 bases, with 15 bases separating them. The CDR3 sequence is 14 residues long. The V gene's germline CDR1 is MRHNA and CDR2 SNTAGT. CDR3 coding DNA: TGTGCCAGCAGTGCCGAACAGAGGGCCTATGAGCAGTTCTTC. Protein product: CASSAEQRAYEQFF.

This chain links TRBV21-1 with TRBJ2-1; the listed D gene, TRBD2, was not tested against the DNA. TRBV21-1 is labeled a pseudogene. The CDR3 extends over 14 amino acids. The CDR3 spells CANGPGLAGGEQFF. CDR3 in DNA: TGTGCTAATGGCCCGGGACTAGCGGGCGGTGAGCAGTTCTTC.

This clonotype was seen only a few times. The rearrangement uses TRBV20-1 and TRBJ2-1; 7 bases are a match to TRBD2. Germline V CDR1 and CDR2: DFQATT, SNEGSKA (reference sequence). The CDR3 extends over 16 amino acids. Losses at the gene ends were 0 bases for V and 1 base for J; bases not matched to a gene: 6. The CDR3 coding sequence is TGCAGTGCTAGAGATAAACTAGCGTGGTCCTACAATGAGCAGTTCTTC. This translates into CSARDKLAWSYNEQFF.

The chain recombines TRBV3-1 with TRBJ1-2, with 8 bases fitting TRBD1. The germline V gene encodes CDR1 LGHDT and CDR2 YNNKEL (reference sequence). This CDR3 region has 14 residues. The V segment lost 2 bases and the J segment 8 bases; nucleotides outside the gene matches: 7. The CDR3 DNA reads TGTGCCAGCAGCCAACAGGGGGCTATGGGAGGCTACACCTTC. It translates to CASSQQGAMGGYTF. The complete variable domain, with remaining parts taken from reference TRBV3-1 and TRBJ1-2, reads DTAVSQTPKYLVTQMGNDKSIKCEQNLGHDTMYWYKQDSKKFLKIMFSYNNKELIINETVPNRFSPKSPDKAHLNLHINSLELGDSAVYFCASSQQGAMGGYTFGSGTRLTVV.

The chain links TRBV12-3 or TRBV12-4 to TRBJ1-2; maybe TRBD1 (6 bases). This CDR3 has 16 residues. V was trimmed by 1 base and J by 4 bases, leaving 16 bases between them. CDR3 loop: CASSLGGQGFFYGYTF. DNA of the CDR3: TGTGCCAGCAGTTTAGGGGGACAAGGGTTCTTCTATGGCTACACCTTC.

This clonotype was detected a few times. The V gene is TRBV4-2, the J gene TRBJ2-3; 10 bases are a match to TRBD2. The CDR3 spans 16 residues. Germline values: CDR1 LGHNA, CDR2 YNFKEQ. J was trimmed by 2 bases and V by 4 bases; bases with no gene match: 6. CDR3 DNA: TGTGCCAGCAGCCCTGAAGCGGGGGGGATCACAGATACGCAGTATTTT. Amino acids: CASSPEAGGITDTQYF.

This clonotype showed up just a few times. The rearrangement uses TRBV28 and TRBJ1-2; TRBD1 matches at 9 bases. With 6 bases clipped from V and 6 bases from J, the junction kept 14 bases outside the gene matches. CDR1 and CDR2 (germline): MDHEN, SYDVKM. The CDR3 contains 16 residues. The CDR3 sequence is CASSARLRDREDGYTF. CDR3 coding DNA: TGTGCCAGCAGCGCCCGCCTCCGGGACAGGGAGGATGGCTACACCTTC.

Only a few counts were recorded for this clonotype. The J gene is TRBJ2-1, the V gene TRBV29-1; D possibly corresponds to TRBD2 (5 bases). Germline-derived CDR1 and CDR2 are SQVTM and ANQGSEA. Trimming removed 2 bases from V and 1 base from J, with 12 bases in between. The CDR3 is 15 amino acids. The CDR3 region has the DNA TGCAGCGTTGAATTTTCGTGGACTTCCTACAATGAGCAGTTCTTC. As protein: CSVEFSWTSYNEQFF.